A selection of T cell receptor beta chains follows, all from one sample in a study of blood T cell repertoires in COVID-19. Repertoires were generated with immunoSEQ multiplex PCR, while TCRdb's copy carries only in-frame clones and drops some. The sample carries 130,000 to 150,000 clones, roughly 86% recorded once. The sample comprised peripheral blood. Receptors originate from a human donor in a cohort sampled during active COVID-19. Each CDR3 is given with its conserved first and last residue.

J	length	V	CDR3
TRBJ2-3	17	TRBV5-6	CASIPAGGYASTDTQYF
TRBJ1-3	14	TRBV6-5	CASRTGPTGNTIYF
TRBJ2-4	16	TRBV6-6	CASVRDRGPRGRIQYF
TRBJ2-3	13	TRBV28	CASSPGYWQAQYF
TRBJ1-5	15	TRBV10-2	CASRDRPNSNQPQHF
TRBJ1-2	14	TRBV5-4	CASSLYRSFYGYTF
TRBJ2-1	14	TRBV29-1	CSVDGTSGLNEQFF
TRBJ2-2	16	TRBV5-1	CASRPRLAGRGGELFF
TRBJ2-2	16	TRBV5-4	CASSSQQGLRAGELFF
TRBJ2-5	13	TRBV6-5	CASTGTGIETQYF
TRBJ1-6	14	TRBV7-2	CASGGEGNNSPLHF
TRBJ2-3	11	TRBV28	CASEQGDTQYF
TRBJ2-1	15	TRBV11-3	CASSYGLAGVDEQFF
TRBJ2-5	14	TRBV6-2/TRBV6-3	CASSHAAGYGTQYF
TRBJ2-1	12	TRBV11-3	CASSLDGRLQFF
TRBJ1-5	14	TRBV28	CANSRDREGQPQHF
TRBJ1-3	16	TRBV28	CASSSAGGVPGNTIYF
TRBJ1-2	14	TRBV4-1	CASSQGSGGYGYTF
TRBJ1-4	16	TRBV4-3	CASSQWGDATNEKLFF
TRBJ1-6	15	TRBV6-2/TRBV6-3	CASSRAGQGATPLHF